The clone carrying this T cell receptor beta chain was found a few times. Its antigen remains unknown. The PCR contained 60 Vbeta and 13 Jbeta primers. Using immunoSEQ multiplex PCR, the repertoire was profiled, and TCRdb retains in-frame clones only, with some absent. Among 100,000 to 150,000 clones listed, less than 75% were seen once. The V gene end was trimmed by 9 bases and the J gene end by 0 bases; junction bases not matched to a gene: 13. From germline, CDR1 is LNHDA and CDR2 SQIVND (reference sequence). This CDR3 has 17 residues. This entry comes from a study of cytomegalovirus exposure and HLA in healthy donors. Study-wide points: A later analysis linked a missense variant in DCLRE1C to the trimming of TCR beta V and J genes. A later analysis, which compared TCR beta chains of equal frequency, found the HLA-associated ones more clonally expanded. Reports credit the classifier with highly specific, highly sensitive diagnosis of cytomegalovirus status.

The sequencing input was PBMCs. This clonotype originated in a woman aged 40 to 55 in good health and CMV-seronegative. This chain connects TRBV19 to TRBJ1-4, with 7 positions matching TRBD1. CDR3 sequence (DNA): TGTGCCAGCATGGATCCGGGACAGACTACAACTAATGAAAAACTGTTTTTT. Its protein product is CASMDPGQTTTNEKLFF.